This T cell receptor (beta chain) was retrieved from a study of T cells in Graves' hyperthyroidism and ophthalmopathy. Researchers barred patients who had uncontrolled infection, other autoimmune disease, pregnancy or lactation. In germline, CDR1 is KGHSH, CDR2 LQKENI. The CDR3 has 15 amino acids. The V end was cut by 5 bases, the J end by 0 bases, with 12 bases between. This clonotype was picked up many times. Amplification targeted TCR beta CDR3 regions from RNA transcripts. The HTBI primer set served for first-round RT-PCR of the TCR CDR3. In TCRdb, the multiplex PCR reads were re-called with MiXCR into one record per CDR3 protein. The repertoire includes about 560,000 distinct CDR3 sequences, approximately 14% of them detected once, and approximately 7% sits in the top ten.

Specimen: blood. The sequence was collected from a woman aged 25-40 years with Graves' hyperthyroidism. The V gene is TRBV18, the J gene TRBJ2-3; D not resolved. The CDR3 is CASSIWATSTDTQYF. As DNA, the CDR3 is TGTGCCAGCTCAATCTGGGCAACTAGCACAGATACGCAGTATTTT. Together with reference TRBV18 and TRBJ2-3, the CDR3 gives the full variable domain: NAGVMQNPRHLVRRRGQEARLRCSPMKGHSHVYWYRQLPEEGLKFMVYLQKENIIDESGMPKERFSAEFPKEGPSILRIQQVVRGDSAAYFCASSIWATSTDTQYFGPGTRLTVL.